These 19 T cell receptor beta chains originate from one sample sequenced in a study of CD8 T cells in Susac syndrome. Random hexamers were used to reverse transcribe the RNA input (0.5 to 1 ug). A single record per CDR3 protein comes from TCRdb applying MiXCR to the immunoSEQ multiplex PCR reads. The data show 95,000 to 150,000 distinct CDR3 sequences, roughly 94% seen once. The material sequenced was CD8+ T cells from PBMCs. These receptor sequences come from a human donor with Susac syndrome.

The rearrangement joins TRBV3-1 to TRBJ1-5, with D unclear. The CDR3 totals 13 residues. Germline assignment: CDR1 LGHDT and CDR2 YNNKEL (reference sequence). V was shortened by 3 bases and J by 4 bases, with 7 bases between the two germline ends. CDR3 DNA: TGTGCCAGCAGCCAGGTGGGGAATCAGCCCCAGCATTTT. Encoded protein: CASSQVGNQPQHF.

The genes are TRBV9 and TRBJ1-1, with a weak D call TRBD1 (5 bases). Germline V gene data show CDR1 as SGDLS and CDR2 as YYNGEE. V was shortened by 0 bases and J by 4 bases, with 13 bases between the two germline ends. The CDR3 is 15 amino acids. For the CDR3, the DNA is TGTGCCAGCAGCGTAGAGGGGACTCCTGGCACTGAAGCTTTCTTT. It codes for CASSVEGTPGTEAFF.

V and J are TRBV2 and TRBJ1-2; D gene uncertain. The CDR3 extends over 10 amino acids. Germline assignment: CDR1 SNHLY and CDR2 FYNNEI. The V end lost 8 bases, the J end lost 11 bases, and 12 bases lay between the germline ends. The CDR3 here is CASRAPGYTF. The DNA for the CDR3 is TGTGCCAGCCGGGCCCCTGGTTACACCTTC.

The chain carries TRBV29-1 and TRBJ2-7; 8 positions match TRBD1. The CDR3 runs to 14 residues. The V and J ends lost 1 base and 2 bases, in that order; junction bases with no gene match: 4. Germline loops: CDR1 SQVTM, CDR2 ANQGSEA. In nucleotides, the CDR3 is TGCAGCGTTGAAGGACAGGGGCCCACCTACGAGCAGTACTTC. This translates into CSVEGQGPTYEQYF.

V gene TRBV12-3 or TRBV12-4 combines with J gene TRBJ1-4; D is perhaps TRBD1 (5 bases). The CDR3 spans 14 residues. Trimming cost V 5 bases and J 7 bases, with 14 bases left between them. Written as DNA, the CDR3 is TGTGCCAGCAGTCGGCGGGACGAATTTGAAAAACTGTTTTTT. Residues: CASSRRDEFEKLFF.

Written as DNA, the CDR3 is TGTGCCAGCAGCCTTGAACTGTCTGGACGGGCCTACGAGCAGTACTTC. Translated: CASSLELSGRAYEQYF. The V gene is TRBV3-1, the J gene TRBJ2-7; D unclear. V was trimmed by 4 bases and J by 2 bases, leaving 18 bases between them. The CDR3 runs 16 residues. CDR1 and CDR2 from the germline V gene are LGHDT and YNNKEL (reference sequence).

This chain joins TRBV7-9 and TRBJ2-7; perhaps D is TRBD1 or TRBD2 (6 bases each). Germline V gene sequence: CDR1 SEHNR, CDR2 FQNEAQ (reference sequence). The CDR3 contains 14 residues. V gave up 5 bases and J gave up 4 bases, with 15 bases separating them. The CDR3, as DNA: TGTGCCAGCAGCCCAGAGGGGGGTGAGTACGAGCAGTACTTC. It is translated as CASSPEGGEYEQYF.

The chain uses TRBV5-4 and TRBJ2-1; D uncertain. Germline CDR1 is SGHNT and CDR2 is YYREEE (reference sequence). Trimming stripped 5 bases from V and 9 bases from J, with 9 bases between. The CDR3 has 11 amino acids. The CDR3 region is CASRSSGEQFF. CDR3 coding DNA: TGTGCCAGCAGGAGCTCGGGTGAGCAGTTCTTC.

This chain connects TRBV20-1 to TRBJ1-5, with D perhaps TRBD1 (6 bases). Trimming shortened V by 3 bases and J by 7 bases, and 16 bases separated the two germline ends. The CDR3 spans 14 residues. Germline assignment: CDR1 DFQATT and CDR2 SNEGSKA (reference sequence). CDR3 sequence: CSASGAGGEQPQHF. The CDR3 nucleotides are TGCAGTGCTAGTGGGGCGGGGGGCGAACAGCCCCAGCATTTT.

V and J are TRBV12-3 or TRBV12-4 and TRBJ1-2; a weak D match, TRBD1 (6 bases). The CDR3 length is 15 residues. V gave up 5 bases and J gave up 4 bases, with 17 bases separating them. The CDR3 DNA follows: TGTGCCAGCAGTCCCACAGGGTTTACCCTCTATGGCTACACCTTC. Translation: CASSPTGFTLYGYTF.

The rearrangement uses TRBV7-2 and TRBJ1-2; tentative D call: TRBD1 (5 bases). Germline CDR1 and CDR2: SGHTA and FQGNSA. Trimming pared 6 bases from V and 2 bases from J, leaving 7 bases between. This CDR3 comprises 12 residues. CDR3 sequence reads: CASSDSNYGYTF. As DNA, the CDR3 is TGTGCCAGCAGTGACAGCAACTATGGCTACACCTTC.

The genes are TRBV5-6 and TRBJ2-7; TRBD2 is a possible D gene (6 bases). CDR3 length equals 16 residues. V was cut by 4 bases and J by 3 bases, with 20 bases left in between. Germline values: CDR1 SGHDT, CDR2 YYEEEE. DNA of the CDR3: TGTGCCAGCAGCCCGCGGGGTAGCCCTACTAACTACGAGCAGTACTTC. Residues: CASSPRGSPTNYEQYF.

The rearrangement joins TRBV30 to TRBJ1-1; D gene ambiguous. The CDR3 is made up of 13 amino acids. Germline CDR1 and CDR2: GTSNPN and SVGIG (reference sequence). Trimming took 0 bases from V and 3 from J, leaving 8 bases between them. CDR3 region: CAWSVGGYTEAFF. CDR3 nucleotide sequence: TGTGCCTGGAGTGTCGGTGGGTACACTGAAGCTTTCTTT.

The rearrangement joins TRBV7-9 to TRBJ2-1, with TRBD1 identical over 9 bases. Germline loops: CDR1 SEHNR, CDR2 FQNEAQ (reference sequence). With V trimmed by 6 bases and J by 8 bases, 8 bases remained unmatched. The CDR3 runs to 14 residues. The CDR3 nucleotides read TGTGCCAGCAGATCGGACAGGGGACGGGATGAGCAGTTCTTC. This sequence encodes CASRSDRGRDEQFF.

V gene TRBV6-1 combines with J gene TRBJ1-5; D is possibly TRBD1 (5 bases). This CDR3 is built from 16 residues. From germline, CDR1 is MNHNS and CDR2 SASEGT. The V and J ends lost 2 bases and 3 bases respectively, with 14 bases between them. In nucleotides, the CDR3 is TGTGCCAGCAGTGAAAGGGGCAGGGTTGCCAATCAGCCCCAGCATTTT. Amino acids: CASSERGRVANQPQHF.

This clonotype was counted a single time. J is TRBJ1-1 and V is TRBV14; weak D call: TRBD1 (5 bases). Trimming took 7 bases from V and 4 from J, leaving 16 bases between them. This CDR3 has 14 amino acids. Germline assignment: CDR1 SGHDN and CDR2 FVKESK. The CDR3 DNA reads as TGTGCCAGCACCCCGGGACCCCGAGGCACTGAAGCTTTCTTT. Its translation: CASTPGPRGTEAFF.

V and J are TRBV20-1 and TRBJ2-2; the match to TRBD2 covers 7 bases. Trimming removed 6 bases from V and 0 bases from J; junction bases left unmatched: 7. In germline, CDR1 is DFQATT, CDR2 SNEGSKA (reference sequence). This CDR3 region has 15 residues. The CDR3 DNA reads as TGCAGTGCCCTCAGACTAGCAGCGAACACCGGGGAGCTGTTTTTT. It translates to CSALRLAANTGELFF.

V usage is TRBV14 and J usage is TRBJ2-7; TRBD1 aligns across 9 bases. Germline CDR1 is SGHDN and CDR2 is FVKESK. The length of the CDR3 is 13 residues. With 1 base clipped from V and 7 bases from J, the junction kept 2 bases outside the gene matches. CDR3: CASSQGQGVEQYF. The CDR3 DNA follows: TGTGCCAGCAGCCAAGGACAGGGGGTTGAGCAGTACTTC. Using reference TRBV14 and TRBJ2-7 for the parts outside the CDR3, the full variable domain is EAGVTQFPSHSVIEKGQTVTLRCDPISGHDNLYWYRRVMGKEIKFLLHFVKESKQDESGMPNNRFLAERTGGTYSTLKVQPAELEDSGVYFCASSQGQGVEQYFGPGTRLTVT.

The chain combines TRBV20-1 with TRBJ2-5; TRBD2 aligns across 13 bases. Losses at the gene ends were 2 bases for V and 5 bases for J; bases not matched to a gene: 2. The CDR3 sequence is 14 residues long. Germline lookup yields CDR1 DFQATT and CDR2 SNEGSKA (reference sequence). For the CDR3, the DNA is TGCAGTGCTAGAAGGGGACTAGCGGGGGAGACCCAGTACTTC. Translated: CSARRGLAGETQYF.